A single sample is the source of the 25 T cell receptor beta chains below, sequenced in a study of beta chain features in type 1 diabetes. For these receptors, no antigen is known. Study-wide findings and caveats: Type 1 diabetes patients showed a moderate but significant shortening of TCRB CDR3s in all four CD4+ subsets.

Reverse transcribing all isolated RNA meant expressed TCRB transcripts were sequenced. Generated by immunoSEQ multiplex PCR, the TCRdb table keeps only in-frame clones and is missing some. The repertoire holds 120,000 to 150,000 clones, with about 13% as singletons. The source material was central memory CD4+ T cells from blood. The receptor source for this set is a man aged 18 to 35 with type 1 diabetes.

This sequence joins TRBV18 and TRBJ2-5; D might be TRBD1 (5 bases). The germline CDR1 and CDR2 sequences are KGHSH and LQKENI. The CDR3 is made up of 15 amino acids. V lost 2 bases and J 1 base, leaving 11 bases between the germline ends. Written as DNA, the CDR3 is TGTGCCAGCTCACCATCTGGGGCAACCCAAGAGACCCAGTACTTC. This codes for CASSPSGATQETQYF. Full variable domain (outside the CDR3, taken from reference TRBV18 and TRBJ2-5): NAGVMQNPRHLVRRRGQEARLRCSPMKGHSHVYWYRQLPEEGLKFMVYLQKENIIDESGMPKERFSAEFPKEGPSILRIQQVVRGDSAAYFCASSPSGATQETQYFGPGTRLLVL.

This clone has just a few counts. The chain has TRBV10-3 and TRBJ2-7, with 7 bases aligning to TRBD1. V lost 11 bases and J lost 0; bases outside the gene matches: 7. The CDR3 has 13 residues. CDR1 and CDR2 (germline): ENHRY, SYGVKD. The DNA of the CDR3 is TGTGCCGCCGGGACAGCCAGCTCCTACGAGCAGTACTTC. The encoded protein is CAAGTASSYEQYF.

This clone was counted a few times. The chain carries TRBV6-6 and TRBJ2-3; no definite D call. CDR3 length: 12 amino acids. Germline values: CDR1 MNHNY, CDR2 SVGAGI (reference sequence). V was shortened by 6 bases and J by 4 bases, with 8 bases between the two germline ends. DNA for the CDR3: TGTGCCAGCAGATCACCATCAGATACGCAGTATTTT. Protein product: CASRSPSDTQYF.

The CDR3 nucleotides read TGTGCCAGCAGCTCCCTAGTTGGGGACCGAGGGTGGGATGAGCAGTTCTTC. It codes for CASSSLVGDRGWDEQFF. V usage is TRBV25-1 and J usage is TRBJ2-1, with D possibly being TRBD1 or TRBD2 (5 bases each). Germline CDR1 and CDR2: MGHDK and SYGVNS. CDR3 size: 17 residues. Trimming cost V 6 bases and J 8 bases, with 26 bases left between them.

The V call is TRBV20-1, the J call TRBJ2-7, with D hard to call. This CDR3 comprises 11 residues. The V gene's germline CDR1 is DFQATT and CDR2 SNEGSKA (reference sequence). V was pared by 7 bases and J by 5 bases, with 12 bases between. CDR3 bases: TGCAGTGGAGCAGGATTCGACGAGCAGTACTTC. Encoded protein: CSGAGFDEQYF.

The chain joins TRBV28 to TRBJ2-6; no clear D gene. V shed 0 bases and J shed 0 bases, with 9 bases lying between them. CDR3 length: 17 residues. CDR1 and CDR2 (germline): MDHEN, SYDVKM. CDR3 sequence: CASSLWPSGSGANVLTF. As DNA, the CDR3 is TGTGCCAGCAGTTTATGGCCCTCCGGCTCTGGGGCCAACGTCCTGACTTTC.

This clone was seen a handful of times. The chain links TRBV5-1 to TRBJ1-1; D is uncertain. Germline assignment: CDR1 SGHRS and CDR2 YFSETQ. This CDR3 is built from 11 residues. V was clipped by 0 bases and J by 6 bases, with 3 bases between them. Here the CDR3 DNA reads TGCGCCAGCAGCTTGGAAGCTGAAGCTTTCTTT. Translating gives CASSLEAEAFF.

This clone was counted a few times. This same CDR3 is encoded by further DNA sequences in the sample. This chain connects TRBV7-3 to TRBJ2-5; D unclear. The CDR3 is 14 residues long. The V gene lost 0 bases and the J gene lost 0 bases, with 5 bases spanning the gap. Per germline, CDR1 SGHTA and CDR2 FQGTGA. The CDR3 region has the DNA TGTGCCAGCAGCTTAACGGGGAACCAAGAGACCCAGTACTTC. The encoded protein is CASSLTGNQETQYF.

The chain has TRBV5-1 and TRBJ2-1; 8 nucleotides align to TRBD2. CDR1 and CDR2 (germline): SGHRS, YFSETQ. The CDR3 is made up of 17 amino acids. The V and J ends lost 0 bases and 2 bases, in that order; junction bases with no gene match: 7. Here the CDR3 reads CASSLAPTSGAYNEQFF. CDR3 DNA: TGCGCCAGCAGCTTGGCACCAACTAGCGGAGCCTACAATGAGCAGTTCTTC.

This clone was counted a few times. The CDR3 DNA follows: TGTGCCAGCAGTTTAAGGCAGGGCGCGGGAAATCAGCCCCAGCATTTT. Protein product: CASSLRQGAGNQPQHF. The chain joins TRBV27 to TRBJ1-5, with D possibly being TRBD1 (5 bases). The V end lost 2 bases, the J end lost 4 bases, and 15 bases lay between the germline ends. This CDR3 region has 16 residues. Germline loops: CDR1 MNHEY, CDR2 SMNVEV (reference sequence).

The chain employs TRBV2 and TRBJ2-5; D perhaps matches TRBD1 (5 bases). This CDR3 is built from 10 residues. Germline CDR1 is SNHLY and CDR2 is FYNNEI. V was cut by 8 bases and J by 10 bases, with 11 bases left in between. The CDR3 DNA is TGTGCCAGCGGGGTCAGGGACCAGTACTTC. This translates into CASGVRDQYF.

This clone has only a few counts. This sequence joins TRBV14 and TRBJ2-1; 8 bases agree with TRBD2. The ends lost 4 bases at V and 8 bases at J; junction bases unmatched: 4. Germline V gene data show CDR1 as SGHDN and CDR2 as FVKESK. CDR3 size: 13 residues. For the CDR3, the DNA is TGTGCCAGCAGCCGCGGACTAGCCGATGAGCAGTTCTTC. Its protein is CASSRGLADEQFF. The variable domain in full, completed from reference TRBV14 and TRBJ2-1, reads EAGVTQFPSHSVIEKGQTVTLRCDPISGHDNLYWYRRVMGKEIKFLLHFVKESKQDESGMPNNRFLAERTGGTYSTLKVQPAELEDSGVYFCASSRGLADEQFFGPGTRLTVL.

The rearrangement uses TRBV19 and TRBJ1-5; D not resolved. CDR1 and CDR2 (germline): LNHDA, SQIVND (reference sequence). V lost 10 bases and J lost 3, with 13 bases in between. This CDR3 spans 13 amino acids. CDR3 amino acids: CATQKTVNQPQHF. CDR3 coding DNA: TGTGCCACCCAAAAAACAGTCAATCAGCCCCAGCATTTT. Filled out from reference TRBV19 and TRBJ1-5, the complete variable domain reads DGGITQSPKYLFRKEGQNVTLSCEQNLNHDAMYWYRQDPGQGLRLIYYSQIVNDFQKGDIAEGYSVSREKKESFPLTVTSAQKNPTAFYLCATQKTVNQPQHFGDGTRLSIL.

This chain uses TRBV29-1 with TRBJ1-1; D ambiguous. The V end lost 8 bases, the J end lost 1 base, and 20 bases lay between the germline ends. This CDR3 comprises 15 residues. Per the germline V gene, CDR1 is SQVTM and CDR2 is ANQGSEA. The DNA of the CDR3 is TGCAGCTTCACTCCACCGGGCCGAGGGAACACTGAAGCTTTCTTT. This encodes CSFTPPGRGNTEAFF. Together with reference TRBV29-1 and TRBJ1-1, the CDR3 gives the full variable domain: SAVISQKPSRDICQRGTSLTIQCQVDSQVTMMFWYRQQPGQSLTLIATANQGSEATYESGFVIDKFPISRPNLTFSTLTVSNMSPEDSSIYLCSFTPPGRGNTEAFFGQGTRLTVV.

This chain joins TRBV28 and TRBJ2-5; TRBD2 is a possible D gene (5 bases). The CDR3 is 14 residues long. Trimming shortened V by 0 bases and J by 5 bases, and 10 bases separated the two germline ends. The germline CDR1 and CDR2 sequences are MDHEN and SYDVKM. The CDR3 is CASSLWPRRETQYF. CDR3 coding DNA: TGTGCCAGCAGTTTATGGCCCCGGAGGGAGACCCAGTACTTC.

The chain carries TRBV7-9 and TRBJ1-2; D is undetermined. Germline V gene data show CDR1 as SEHNR and CDR2 as FQNEAQ (reference sequence). CDR3 length: 12 amino acids. V was pared by 2 bases and J by 4 bases, with 5 bases between. CDR3 nucleotide sequence: TGTGCCAGCAGCTTATTACCCTATGGCTACACCTTC. This encodes CASSLLPYGYTF.

The chain combines TRBV5-4 with TRBJ2-5; TRBD1 aligns across 9 bases. Germline CDR1 SGHNT, CDR2 YYREEE (reference sequence). The ends lost 4 bases at V and 3 bases at J; junction bases unmatched: 7. There are 15 residues in the CDR3. The CDR3 loop is CASSLLTGGEETQYF. The CDR3 region has the DNA TGTGCCAGCAGCCTATTGACAGGGGGTGAAGAGACCCAGTACTTC.

The gene calls are TRBV29-1 and TRBJ1-1, with D unresolved. CDR3 length: 11 amino acids. V gave up 1 base and J gave up 3 bases, with 3 bases separating them. Germline V CDR1 and CDR2: SQVTM, ANQGSEA. For the CDR3, the DNA is TGCAGCGTTGAAGGGCACACTGAAGCTTTCTTT. Translating it yields CSVEGHTEAFF.

This clone was detected only a few times. The chain carries TRBV7-2 and TRBJ2-3; tentatively, D is TRBD1 (6 bases). This CDR3 is built from 15 residues. Per the germline V gene, CDR1 is SGHTA and CDR2 is FQGNSA. V was clipped by 3 bases and J by 0 bases, with 10 bases between them. CDR3 region: CASSFGTPSTDTQYF. CDR3 nucleotide sequence: TGTGCCAGCAGCTTCGGGACACCGAGCACAGATACGCAGTATTTT.

The CDR3 coding sequence is TGTGCCACCGGGACACCAGCAACTAATGAAAAACTGTTTTTT. Amino acids: CATGTPATNEKLFF. The chain carries TRBV10-3 and TRBJ1-4; maybe TRBD1 (6 bases). The germline CDR1 and CDR2 sequences are ENHRY and SYGVKD. This CDR3 has 14 residues. Trimming cost V 10 bases and J 0 bases, with 12 bases left between them.

With respect to this clone: Germline is not matched at one junction end, which may reflect a read error. V usage is TRBV7-2 and J usage is TRBJ2-7; D remains unclear. Per germline, CDR1 SGHTA and CDR2 FQGNSA. The CDR3 extends over 13 amino acids. This chain's CDR3 is CASSAPDPFEKYF. The DNA of the CDR3 is TGTGCCAGCAGCGCTCCTGACCCATTCGAGAAGTACTTC.

This CDR3 is CASSFSSREQYF. CDR3 DNA sequence: TGTGCCAGCAGCTTTTCGAGTCGCGAGCAGTACTTC. The chain recombines TRBV7-2 with TRBJ2-7; D uncertain. This CDR3 is built from 12 residues. V was clipped by 3 bases and J by 6 bases, with 9 bases between them. Germline assignment: CDR1 SGHTA and CDR2 FQGNSA.

This clone was observed a few times. The chain combines TRBV28 with TRBJ2-7, with D possibly TRBD1 on 6 matching bases. The CDR3 runs to 14 residues. The V end was cut by 3 bases, the J end by 5 bases, with 14 bases between. Germline V CDR1 and CDR2: MDHEN, SYDVKM. CDR3 amino acids: CASSLFQGRDEQYF. CDR3 DNA: TGTGCCAGCAGTTTGTTCCAGGGGAGAGACGAGCAGTACTTC.

The chain links TRBV7-9 to TRBJ1-1; D ambiguous. Germline lookup yields CDR1 SEHNR and CDR2 FQNEAQ (reference sequence). The V and J ends lost 1 base and 2 bases respectively, with 8 bases between them. CDR3 length: 14 residues. The CDR3 DNA follows: TGTGCCAGCAGCTTAGGGGATTTCAACACTGAAGCTTTCTTT. This translates into CASSLGDFNTEAFF.

The rearrangement joins TRBV13 to TRBJ2-7, with TRBD1 as a possible D gene (6 bases). The germline gives CDR1 PRHDT, CDR2 FYEKMQ (reference sequence). V gave up 4 bases and J gave up 6 bases, with 10 bases separating them. CDR3 length: 12 amino acids. The CDR3: CASSYRVGEQYF. CDR3 DNA: TGTGCCAGCAGCTACAGGGTCGGCGAGCAGTACTTC.